What follows are 14 T cell receptor beta chains derived from one specimen sequenced in a study of shared clonotypes between healthy human individuals. Generated by immunoSEQ multiplex PCR, the TCRdb table keeps only in-frame clones and is missing some. The data contain some 320,000 clones, around 86% of them singletons. Sequencing was done on a sample of memory CD8+ T cells sorted from blood. Subset: CD45RO+ cells pooled with CCR7-negative TemRA cells. The receptors shown here come from a young man in good health.

About this clone: The junction shows a germline mismatch at one end, possibly a read error. V usage is TRBV7-7 and J usage is TRBJ2-1; TRBD1 matches 12 bases. The CDR3 totals 15 residues. Germline V CDR1 and CDR2: SSHAT, FNYEAQ (reference sequence). CDR3: CASSFGTGGMNEQFF. In DNA, the CDR3 is TGTGCTAGCAGCTTTGGGACAGGGGGCATGAATGAGCAGTTCTTC.

This chain uses TRBV10-3 with TRBJ2-3; no clear D. Deletions cut 5 bases from V and 6 bases from J, with 12 bases between. The germline gives CDR1 ENHRY, CDR2 SYGVKD. The CDR3 extends over 13 amino acids. The DNA for the CDR3 is TGTGCCATCAGTCGTTCTAGGAGCGATACGCAGTATTTT. Amino acids: CAISRSRSDTQYF.

This chain uses TRBV15 with TRBJ2-7; 8 bases line up with TRBD1. The CDR3 extends over 13 amino acids. CDR1 is LNHNV, CDR2 YYDKDF, per germline (reference sequence). Trimming cost V 4 bases and J 4 bases; bases outside gene matches: 3. Written as DNA, the CDR3 is TGTGCCACCAGCACCAGGACAGGGTACGAGCAGTACTTC. Encoded protein: CATSTRTGYEQYF.

The rearrangement joins TRBV13 to TRBJ2-7; the match to TRBD1 covers 9 bases. CDR1 and CDR2 (germline): PRHDT, FYEKMQ (reference sequence). The junction had 9 bases not matched to a gene; V was cut back by 5 bases and J by 4 bases. The CDR3 covers 15 residues. This CDR3 reads CASSHPGQGTYEQYF. Written as DNA, the CDR3 is TGTGCCAGCAGCCATCCGGGACAGGGTACTTACGAGCAGTACTTC.

This clone occurred once. The gene calls are TRBV5-1 and TRBJ2-5; 12 bases are a match to TRBD2. Germline V lookup: CDR1 SGHRS, CDR2 YFSETQ. Germline trimming cut 1 base from V and 1 base from J; bases unmatched to any gene: 2. This CDR3 is built from 16 residues. The CDR3, as DNA: TGCGCCAGCAGCTTGACTAGCGGGAGGATCCAAGAGACCCAGTACTTC. It yields the protein CASSLTSGRIQETQYF. Full variable domain (remainder filled in from reference TRBV5-1 and TRBJ2-5): KAGVTQTPRYLIKTRGQQVTLSCSPISGHRSVSWYQQTPGQGLQFLFEYFSETQRNKGNFPGRFSGRQFSNSRSEMNVSTLELGDSALYLCASSLTSGRIQETQYFGPGTRLLVL.

The rearrangement links TRBV4-1 to TRBJ2-7; 11 nucleotides match TRBD2. Trimming took 5 bases from V and 3 from J; bases not matched to a gene: 6. The germline V gene has CDR1 MGHRA and CDR2 YSYEKL. CDR3 length: 15 amino acids. Written as DNA, the CDR3 is TGCGCCAGCAGCGAAGTACTAGCGGGGGTCTACGAGCAGTACTTC. It codes for CASSEVLAGVYEQYF.

As for this clone: At the DNA level, this CDR3 is encoded by other sequences in the same sample as well. This sequence joins TRBV27 and TRBJ2-7; the D is unclear. Trimming stripped 2 bases from V and 0 bases from J, with 5 bases between. Germline loops: CDR1 MNHEY, CDR2 SMNVEV (reference sequence). The CDR3 loop spans 13 amino acids. The CDR3 DNA reads TGTGCCAGCAGTTTAACGGGCTCCTACGAGCAGTACTTC. Translating gives CASSLTGSYEQYF.

The CDR3: CASSNTGSGMTLAGANVLTF. The CDR3 nucleotides are TGTGCCAGCAGCAACACAGGGTCGGGCATGACTCTAGCTGGGGCCAACGTCCTGACTTTC. The J gene is TRBJ2-6, the V gene TRBV5-4; tentative D call: TRBD1 (6 bases). Per the germline V gene, CDR1 is SGHNT and CDR2 is YYREEE (reference sequence). V dropped 4 bases and J dropped 2 bases, with 25 bases sitting between them. The length of the CDR3 is 20 residues. Full variable domain (outside the CDR3, taken from reference TRBV5-4 and TRBJ2-6): ETGVTQSPTHLIKTRGQQVTLRCSSQSGHNTVSWYQQALGQGPQFIFQYYREEENGRGNFPPRFSGLQFPNYSSELNVNALELDDSALYLCASSNTGSGMTLAGANVLTFGAGSRLTVL.

V usage is TRBV10-3 and J usage is TRBJ1-1, with D hard to call. From germline, CDR1 is ENHRY and CDR2 SYGVKD. Trimming left V 4 bases short and J 3 bases short, with 18 bases between. This CDR3 comprises 16 residues. CDR3 sequence reads: CAISGIDLGIDTEAFF. CDR3 in DNA: TGTGCCATCAGTGGCATCGACTTAGGGATTGACACTGAAGCTTTCTTT.

In the case of this clone: Other nucleotide sequences in the sample specify the same CDR3. This chain connects TRBV9 to TRBJ2-7; 7 bases map to TRBD1. Germline V gene data show CDR1 as SGDLS and CDR2 as YYNGEE. V lost 0 bases to trimming and J lost 0 bases; unmatched junction nucleotides: 3. The CDR3 runs to 15 residues. In DNA form, the CDR3 reads TGTGCCAGCAGCGTAGGACAGGGCCTCTCCTACGAGCAGTACTTC. This translates into CASSVGQGLSYEQYF.

This clone was seen many times. V and J are TRBV27 and TRBJ1-4; possibly TRBD1 for D (5 bases). Trimming removed 6 bases at V and 6 bases at J, with 17 bases between. The V gene's germline CDR1 is MNHEY and CDR2 SMNVEV (reference sequence). The CDR3 spans 15 residues. CDR3 sequence reads: CASSLIGGFDEKLFF. CDR3 coding DNA: TGTGCCAGCAGCCTTATCGGGGGGTTCGATGAAAAACTGTTTTTT.

This chain links TRBV2 with TRBJ1-5; D possibly corresponds to TRBD1 (6 bases). V was pared by 1 base and J by 6 bases, with 13 bases between. Germline loops: CDR1 SNHLY, CDR2 FYNNEI. This CDR3 is built from 15 residues. CDR3 nucleotide sequence: TGTGCCAGCAGTGAAGGTGGGGGGCCGATTCAGCCCCAGCATTTT. It codes for CASSEGGGPIQPQHF.

This chain uses TRBV7-9 with TRBJ2-7; the D is unclear. CDR3 length equals 13 residues. Trimming took off 7 bases at V and 3 bases at J, with 13 bases between the two ends. The germline gives CDR1 SEHNR, CDR2 FQNEAQ (reference sequence). CDR3 DNA sequence: TGTGCCAGCATCCCCGTACTGGGCTACGAGCAGTACTTC. Its protein is CASIPVLGYEQYF.

V is TRBV6-5 and J is TRBJ2-2; D may match TRBD1 or TRBD2 (6 bases each). Germline CDR1 and CDR2: MNHEY and SVGAGI. V lost 3 bases to trimming and J lost 6 bases, with 11 bases between them. This CDR3 spans 14 amino acids. Here the CDR3 DNA reads TGTGCCAGCAGTTATATGGAGGGGGCCGGGGAGCTGTTTTTT. Translation gives CASSYMEGAGELFF.